A selection of T cell receptor beta chains follows, all from one sample in a study of blood T cell repertoires in COVID-19. Data came from immunoSEQ multiplex PCR; TCRdb stores just in-frame clones and leaves some out. This sample has fewer than 350,000 clones, with about 90% found just once. Sequencing used PBMCs or T cells enriched from blood (not recorded which). All receptors come from a woman aged 30 to 39 who had been exposed to COVID-19. CDR3s include the opening cysteine and the closing phenylalanine or tryptophan. A D gene is named only where the DNA matches it firmly. The size of a clone is reported for some rows only, either as once, few or many, or as a class for expanded clones.

abundance	len	d_gene	v_gene	j_gene	CDR3nt	CDR3aa
-	17	TRBD1	TRBV9	TRBJ2-7	TGTGCCAGCAGCGTAAGTGTTAAGGGACAGGGCTTCTACGAGCAGTACTTC	CASSVSVKGQGFYEQYF
-	15	TRBD1	TRBV28	TRBJ1-5	TGTGCCAGCACCGGGTCGGGACAGAGCAATCAGCCCCAGCATTTT	CASTGSGQSNQPQHF
-	17	TRBD1	TRBV7-3	TRBJ1-2	TGTGCCAGCAGCTTAACGGGACAGGGGGCGTTCCCTGATGGCTACACCTTC	CASSLTGQGAFPDGYTF
-	20	TRBD1	TRBV29-1	TRBJ1-2	TGCAGCGTTGAAGATCGGGGCGGATCACAACAGGGGGCGGTGGGCTATGGCTACACCTTC	CSVEDRGGSQQGAVGYGYTF
-	13	-	TRBV7-8	TRBJ1-1	TGTGCCAGCAGCTTAGCTGGCGGAGTTGAAGCTTTCTTT	CASSLAGGVEAFF
-	16	TRBD1	TRBV27	TRBJ1-2	TGTGCCAGCAGTCCCCATCCGGGACAGGGGGCTTATGGCTACACCTTC	CASSPHPGQGAYGYTF
once	18	-	TRBV5-8	TRBJ1-5	TGTGCCAGCAGCTTGGCTCAGGGAGGGGAATATAGCAATCAGCCCCAGCATTTT	CASSLAQGGEYSNQPQHF
-	16	TRBD1	TRBV14	TRBJ1-3	TGTGCCAGCAGCCAAGACCCCGGGACAGGGGGAAACACCATATATTTT	CASSQDPGTGGNTIYF
-	13	-	TRBV7-6	TRBJ1-4	TGTGCCAGCAGCCAGGGCTTTAATGAAAAACTGTTTTTT	CASSQGFNEKLFF
-	16	TRBD2	TRBV18	TRBJ2-1	TGTGCCAGCTCACCAGTGGAGCTAGCGGGAGGCGGTGAGCAGTTCTTC	CASSPVELAGGGEQFF
-	12	-	TRBV2	TRBJ2-1	TGTGCCAGCAAGCCCCGGGGGAATGAGCAGTTCTTC	CASKPRGNEQFF
-	14	-	TRBV29-1	TRBJ2-7	TGCAGCGTGGGGGCGACGGTCAGCTCCTACGAGCAGTACTTC	CSVGATVSSYEQYF
-	16	-	TRBV6-5	TRBJ2-5	TGTGCCAGCAGTTACTCGTATTCACGGTCTAGGGAGACCCAGTACTTC	CASSYSYSRSRETQYF
-	15	-	TRBV5-1	TRBJ2-3	TGCGCCAGCAGCTTGGGAGGAACTAGCACAGATACGCAGTATTTT	CASSLGGTSTDTQYF
-	16	TRBD1	TRBV7-6	TRBJ2-3	TGTGCCAGCAGCGAAGGGGCGGGACAGGGGGATTCTACGCAGTATTTT	CASSEGAGQGDSTQYF
-	17	TRBD2	TRBV2	TRBJ2-1	TGTGCCTTACCGGGACTAGCGGGGGTTAGCTCCTACAATGAGCAGTTCTTC	CALPGLAGVSSYNEQFF
-	15	TRBD2	TRBV6-5	TRBJ2-3	TGTGCCAGCAGTTGGCGCAGGGAGGGAGCAGATACGCAGTATTTT	CASSWRREGADTQYF
-	20	-	TRBV21-1	TRBJ2-3	TGTGCCAGCAGCAAAAAAAAAGGGGGACTAGCGGGAGTTAAGGCAGATACGCAGTATTTT	CASSKKKGGLAGVKADTQYF
-	14	TRBD2	TRBV9	TRBJ2-5	TGTGCCAGCAGCCCGGCGGGACTAGGAGAGACCCAGTACTTC	CASSPAGLGETQYF
-	13	TRBD2	TRBV7-2	TRBJ2-5	TGTGCCAGCGCTACTAGCGACCAAGAGACCCAGTACTTC	CASATSDQETQYF
-	16	-	TRBV5-6	TRBJ1-6	TGTGCCAGCACCCGGGGGGGAAGGACTTATAATTCACCCCTCCACTTT	CASTRGGRTYNSPLHF
-	17	TRBD1	TRBV7-8	TRBJ1-5	TGTGCCAGCAGCCCACATCGGACAGGGGGCGCGGGTCAGCCCCAGCATTTT	CASSPHRTGGAGQPQHF
-	17	TRBD2	TRBV6-2/TRBV6-3	TRBJ2-7	TGTGCCAGCAGGCCTTGGGGGACTAGCGGTTACTCCTACGAGCAGTACTTC	CASRPWGTSGYSYEQYF
-	15	TRBD2	TRBV27	TRBJ2-1	TGTGCCACCCCAACTCAGCGGGAGGGCTACAATGAGCAGTTCTTC	CATPTQREGYNEQFF
-	17	TRBD1	TRBV24-1	TRBJ2-2	TGTGCCACCAGTGATTGGACAGGGGGTCTTAACACCGGGGAGCTGTTTTTT	CATSDWTGGLNTGELFF
-	16	-	TRBV2	TRBJ2-4	TGTGCCAGCAGTTTGACAGTTCTCCTAGCCAAAAACATTCAGTACTTC	CASSLTVLLAKNIQYF
-	15	TRBD1	TRBV3-1/TRBV3-2	TRBJ1-2	TGTGCCAGCAGCCAAGATTTTAGGACAGGGGATGGCTACACCTTC	CASSQDFRTGDGYTF
-	13	TRBD1	TRBV2	TRBJ1-1	TGTGCCATACGGACAGGGGTGAACACTGAAGCTTTCTTT	CAIRTGVNTEAFF
-	15	TRBD2	TRBV4-2	TRBJ2-7	TGTGCCAGCAGCCAGGGAACTAGCGGGAGCGACGAGCAGTACTTC	CASSQGTSGSDEQYF
-	14	-	TRBV5-8	TRBJ2-1	TGTGCCAGCAGCTTGCGGGTTTTCTACAATGAGCAGTTCTTC	CASSLRVFYNEQFF
-	17	TRBD2	TRBV7-9	TRBJ2-1	TGTGCCAGCAGCTTTCTTCCGGGACTAGCGGGCTCGGGTGAGCAGTTCTTC	CASSFLPGLAGSGEQFF
-	14	TRBD1	TRBV5-1	TRBJ1-2	TGCGCCAGCAGCTTGGGCGGGACAGACTATGGCTACACCTTC	CASSLGGTDYGYTF
-	16	-	TRBV6-5	TRBJ1-2	TGTGCCAGCAGTTACTCGTCGGGGGGCCCTAACTATGGCTACACCTTC	CASSYSSGGPNYGYTF
-	13	-	TRBV6-5	TRBJ2-2	TGTGCCGGCGGGACGGCGAACACCGGGGAGCTGTTTTTT	CAGGTANTGELFF
-	16	TRBD2	TRBV28	TRBJ2-7	TGTGCCAGCAGTTTATTAGCGGGCCAAAGCTCCTACGAGCAGTACTTC	CASSLLAGQSSYEQYF
-	14	-	TRBV6-2/TRBV6-3	TRBJ1-2	TGTGCCAGCAGTGAGCATACAGCTAACTATGGCTACACCTTC	CASSEHTANYGYTF
-	14	-	TRBV18	TRBJ1-1	TGTGCCAGCTCACCCTACAGGACGAACACTGAAGCTTTCTTT	CASSPYRTNTEAFF
few	12	-	TRBV3-1/TRBV3-2	TRBJ1-2	TGTGCCAGCAGCCAAGATTACGAGGGCTACACCTTC	CASSQDYEGYTF
-	11	-	TRBV5-6	TRBJ2-1	TGTGCCAGCAGCTTGGCCTATGAGCAGTTCTTC	CASSLAYEQFF
-	13	-	TRBV18	TRBJ2-7	TGTGCCAGCTCACCAGACAGCACCTACGAGCAGTACTTC	CASSPDSTYEQYF
-	14	-	TRBV11-2	TRBJ2-7	TGTGCCAGCAGCTTAGCCCCGACTAGACGCGAGCAGTACTTC	CASSLAPTRREQYF
-	14	TRBD1	TRBV27	TRBJ1-5	TGTGCCAGCAGTACAGGGGGTGGCAATCAGCCCCAGCATTTT	CASSTGGGNQPQHF
-	14	-	TRBV7-9	TRBJ2-7	TGTGCCATTCGAGAGCCGAGGACAAGCGTCGAGCAGTACTTC	CAIREPRTSVEQYF
-	13	-	TRBV5-8	TRBJ1-1	TGTGCCACCTTGAGACAGATGAACACTGAAGCTTTCTTT	CATLRQMNTEAFF
-	18	TRBD2	TRBV3-1/TRBV3-2	TRBJ2-2	TGTGCCAGCAGCGGCTCGACCGGGCTAGCGGGAACAACCGGGGAGCTGTTTTTT	CASSGSTGLAGTTGELFF
-	13	TRBD1	TRBV27	TRBJ2-7	TGTGCCAGCAGTTTAGGGAACAGGGGCGAGCAGTACTTC	CASSLGNRGEQYF
-	14	TRBD1	TRBV19	TRBJ1-1	TGTGCCAGTAGTATAGATCTGGGGACAGGCGCAGCTTTCTTT	CASSIDLGTGAAFF
few	14	TRBD2	TRBV7-9	TRBJ2-1	TGTGCCAGCGCATTAGCGGGAACCTACAATGAGCAGTTCTTC	CASALAGTYNEQFF
few	10	-	TRBV28	TRBJ1-1	TGTGCCATTAAGAACACTGAAGCTTTCTTT	CAIKNTEAFF
-	16	-	TRBV9	TRBJ2-3	TGTGCCAGCAGCGTAGAAGGGGGTGGGAGCACAGATACGCAGTATTTT	CASSVEGGGSTDTQYF
-	12	TRBD1	TRBV10-1	TRBJ2-1	TGCGCTTCAGGGGGCCGGTTCGATGAGCAGTTCTTC	CASGGRFDEQFF
-	17	-	TRBV19	TRBJ2-4	TGTGCCAGTAGTATTCAACCTTGGGGCTTGGCCAAAAACATTCAGTACTTC	CASSIQPWGLAKNIQYF
-	15	TRBD1	TRBV15	TRBJ1-5	TGTGCCACCAGCCAGGACAGGGGCTCGAATCAGCCCCAGCATTTT	CATSQDRGSNQPQHF
-	16	-	TRBV29-1	TRBJ2-3	TGCAGCGTTGAAGATCTTAGTACAGGGAGCACAGATACGCAGTATTTT	CSVEDLSTGSTDTQYF
few	14	-	TRBV28	TRBJ2-2	TGTGCCAGCAGTGTCACAGGGAACACCGGGGAGCTGTTTTTT	CASSVTGNTGELFF
-	14	TRBD2	TRBV24-1	TRBJ2-5	TGTGCCACCAGCCTAGCGGGCCTACAAGAGACCCAGTACTTC	CATSLAGLQETQYF
-	14	TRBD1	TRBV7-9	TRBJ1-2	TGTGCCAGCACTGGGGGGACAGCGGACTATGGCTACACCTTC	CASTGGTADYGYTF
-	12	-	TRBV7-9	TRBJ1-2	TGTGCCAGCAGCTTAGGACATGGGGGCTACACCTTC	CASSLGHGGYTF
-	14	-	TRBV7-8	TRBJ2-5	TGTGCCAGCAGCGCGAGGACAGTCCAAGAGACCCAGTACTTC	CASSARTVQETQYF